The rows below give T cell receptor beta chains drawn from one sample of a study of T cells in Graves' hyperthyroidism and ophthalmopathy. Via MiXCR, TCRdb re-called the multiplex PCR reads, giving one row per CDR3 protein. The sample has roughly 560,000 distinct CDR3 sequences; roughly 14% are singletons. The sequenced sample was blood. Receptor source: a woman aged 40 to 50 with Graves' ophthalmopathy. Each CDR3 is given with its conserved first and last residue. Each record gives: clone size, J gene, V gene, D gene, CDR3 DNA, CDR3 protein. A D gene is named only where the DNA matches it firmly. Part of the rows lack a size; the others show once, few, many or a class for expanded clones.

many	TRBJ1-1	TRBV18	.	TGTGCCAGCTCAAGACTGGTGGACACTGAAGCTTTCTTT	CASSRLVDTEAFF
.	TRBJ2-7	TRBV20-1	.	TGCAGTGCTAGAGAGGAGGCTCCCCCCTACGAGCAGTACTTC	CSAREEAPPYEQYF
many	TRBJ1-2	TRBV12-3/TRBV12-4	.	TGTGCCAGCATGGGCGGAGCCCGCTATGGCTACACCTTC	CASMGGARYGYTF
many	TRBJ1-2	TRBV7-2	.	TGTGCCAGCAGCTTAATTCCCGCCCGGTACGAGGGCTACACCTTC	CASSLIPARYEGYTF
many	TRBJ2-7	TRBV20-1	.	TGCAGTGCTAGGTACAGGTCCTACGAGCAGTACTTC	CSARYRSYEQYF
many	TRBJ2-7	TRBV7-2	TRBD2	TGTGCCAGCAGCTGGATCTTAGCGGGCTACGAGCAGTACTTC	CASSWILAGYEQYF
many	TRBJ2-2	TRBV12-3/TRBV12-4	TRBD1	TGTGCCAGCACCATAGGGACAGCGCGAAGCGGGGAGCTGTTTTTT	CASTIGTARSGELFF
many	TRBJ1-2	TRBV10-3	.	TGTGCCATCAGGTTTCCAGAGGGTGGCTACACCTTC	CAIRFPEGGYTF
many	TRBJ2-7	TRBV6-5	.	TGTGCCAGCAGTTACTCGAAGGGGGTGGGATCCGAGCAGTACTTC	CASSYSKGVGSEQYF
.	TRBJ1-2	TRBV20-1	.	TGCAGTGCTAGCTCCTCTGAAGACTATGGCTACACCTTC	CSASSSEDYGYTF
many	TRBJ2-7	TRBV6-4	TRBD2	TGTGCCAGCAAGGGACTAGCGGGAGGGACCTTCCGACCTTCCTACGAGCAGTACTTC	CASKGLAGGTFRPSYEQYF
many	TRBJ1-1	TRBV6-1	.	TGTGCCAGCACGAAGGGGCGCGAAGCTTTCTTT	CASTKGREAFF
many	TRBJ2-5	TRBV6-1	TRBD2	TGTGCCAGCATTCTGGGGACTAGCGCAAAACGGCAAGAGACCCAGTACTTC	CASILGTSAKRQETQYF
few	TRBJ1-5	TRBV19	.	TGTGCCAGTAGTATCGACTTAGGTGGTCAGCCCCAGCATTTT	CASSIDLGGQPQHF
many	TRBJ1-1	TRBV20-1	TRBD1	TGCAGTGCTAGGGGACAGAGGGACACTGAAGCTTTCTTT	CSARGQRDTEAFF
many	TRBJ2-5	TRBV10-3	TRBD2	TGTGCCATCAGCGTCGTAGCGGGAGGCCTCCAAGAGACCCAGTACTTC	CAISVVAGGLQETQYF
.	TRBJ2-7	TRBV30	.	TGTGCCTGGAGCCCAGCTCCCTACGAGCAGTACTTC	CAWSPAPYEQYF
few	TRBJ1-5	TRBV30	.	TGTGCCTGGAGCCCAGATTCATGGGGCAATCAGCCCCAGCATTTT	CAWSPDSWGNQPQHF
.	TRBJ1-1	TRBV7-2	.	TGTGCCAGCAGCCTAGCGGGTCCGGTCTCCACTGAAGCTTTCTTT	CASSLAGPVSTEAFF
.	TRBJ2-7	TRBV11-2	.	TGTGCCAGCAGCTTACTCGGGACAAAGACCTACGAGCAGTACTTC	CASSLLGTKTYEQYF